This TCR beta chain was obtained from a study of T cells after yellow fever vaccination. General study results and limits: Although most clonotypes did not, a small share appeared in both CD4 and CD8 compartments. Booster sampling recovered most clones from primary vaccination (under 98% CD4, approximately 88% CD8).

The authors made TCR cDNA by 5'RACE template switching, adding a universal primer site and UMIs. TCRdb fed the 5' RACE reads into MiXCR, producing one record per CDR3 protein. This sample yields 55,000 to 70,000 distinct CDR3 sequences, of which approximately 7% are seen a single time; around a third belongs to the top ten. Of note for this clonotype: Its antigen remains unknown.

The CDR3 has 14 amino acids. CDR1 is MNHEY, CDR2 SVGAGI, per germline. Trimming shortened V by 5 bases and J by 7 bases, and 14 bases separated the two germline ends. This chain joins TRBV6-5 and TRBJ1-4, with D perhaps matching TRBD1 (5 bases). The starting material was CD8+ T cells sorted from PBMCs, obtained 35 to 50 days after the first yellow fever vaccination. The origin of this receptor is a man between 18 and 35 years old who received the YFV17D yellow fever vaccine. The CDR3 DNA follows: TGTGCCAGCAGTGAAAGGGGACCGAGTGAAAAACTGTTTTTT. This sequence encodes CASSERGPSEKLFF.